A single T cell receptor beta chain is shown here with its context. Its specificity is not known. The record originates from a study of early T cells in non-severe SARS-CoV-2 infection. Overall study context: Chains from this unsorted whole-blood bulk RNA could not be paired.

CDR1 is LNHDA and CDR2 is SQIVND in the germline V gene (reference sequence). V was clipped by 5 bases and J by 8 bases, with 6 bases between them. This CDR3 region has 10 residues. Individual cDNA molecules received unique molecular identifiers during library preparation. One entry per CDR3 protein results from TCRdb running MiXCR on the 5' RACE reads. The sample lists roughly 57,000 distinct CDR3 sequences, roughly an eighth occurring once. The study, taken as a whole, reports: The study's VDJdb matching favored anti-spike CD8 responses and missed private and CD4 specificities.

The TCR sequence derives from an adult who was a healthcare worker with PCR-confirmed SARS-CoV-2 infection or an uninfected control (not recorded which). The genes are TRBV19 and TRBJ1-2, with D uncertain. Source material: whole blood. The chain's CDR3 is CASSREGYTF. DNA of the CDR3: TGTGCCAGTAGTCGGGAAGGCTACACCTTC.